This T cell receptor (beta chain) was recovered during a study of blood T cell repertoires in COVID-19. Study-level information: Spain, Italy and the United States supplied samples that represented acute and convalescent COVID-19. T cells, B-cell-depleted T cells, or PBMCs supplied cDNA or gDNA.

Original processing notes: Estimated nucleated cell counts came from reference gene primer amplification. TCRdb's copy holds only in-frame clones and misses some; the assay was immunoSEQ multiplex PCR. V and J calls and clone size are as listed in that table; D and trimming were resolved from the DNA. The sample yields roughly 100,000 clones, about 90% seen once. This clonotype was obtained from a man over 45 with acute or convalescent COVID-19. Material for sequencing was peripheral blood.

The CDR3 region has the DNA TGTGCCAGCAGCCAAAGGACAGGCGGCAATCAGCCCCAGCATTTT. It is translated as CASSQRTGGNQPQHF. The chain recombines TRBV3-1 (or the pseudogene TRBV3-2) with TRBJ1-5, with 7 bases matching TRBD1. The germline CDR1 and CDR2 sequences are LGHDT and YNNKEL (reference sequence). V lost 2 bases to trimming and J lost 2 bases; unmatched junction nucleotides: 3. There are 15 residues in the CDR3.